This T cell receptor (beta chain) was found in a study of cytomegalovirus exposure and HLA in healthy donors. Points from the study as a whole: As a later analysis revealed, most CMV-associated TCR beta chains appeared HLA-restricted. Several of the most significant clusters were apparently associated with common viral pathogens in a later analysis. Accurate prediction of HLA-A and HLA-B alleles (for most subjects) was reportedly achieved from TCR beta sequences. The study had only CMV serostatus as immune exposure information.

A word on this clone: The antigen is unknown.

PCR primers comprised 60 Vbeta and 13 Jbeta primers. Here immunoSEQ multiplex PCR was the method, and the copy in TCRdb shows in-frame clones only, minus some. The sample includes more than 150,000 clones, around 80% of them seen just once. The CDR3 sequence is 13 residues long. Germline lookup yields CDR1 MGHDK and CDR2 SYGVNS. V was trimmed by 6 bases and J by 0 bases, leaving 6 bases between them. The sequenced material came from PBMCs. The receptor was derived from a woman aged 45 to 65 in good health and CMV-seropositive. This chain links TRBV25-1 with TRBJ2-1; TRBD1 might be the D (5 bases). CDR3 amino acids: CASRGVSYNEQFF. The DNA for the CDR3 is TGTGCCAGCAGAGGGGTCTCCTACAATGAGCAGTTCTTC.